A selection of T cell receptor beta chains follows, all from one sample in a study of T cell responses to AZD1222 COVID-19 vaccine. The repertoire was sequenced with immunoSEQ multiplex PCR; TCRdb's copy has only in-frame clones and lacks some. Of 85,000 to 100,000 clones in the sample, 91% were seen once. The sample in question was peripheral blood, obtained 28 days after the second AZD1222 dose. These receptors were taken from an adult who received the AZD1222 COVID-19 vaccine. Both conserved end residues are trimmed from each CDR3.

v_gene	j_gene	CDR3aa
TRBV28	TRBJ1-5	ASSLGPTSNQPQH
TRBV3-1/TRBV3-2	TRBJ2-4	ASSQRDKNIQY
TRBV5-8	TRBJ2-1	ASSLTTRVRDEQF
TRBV28	TRBJ1-1	ASSLLHSNTEAF
TRBV6-5	TRBJ2-3	ASSGWGTGKY
TRBV2	TRBJ1-5	ASRGTDIGNQPQH
TRBV5-1	TRBJ2-5	ASSLAFGVGQETQY
TRBV7-8	TRBJ2-7	ASSLSTGEGYKVD
TRBV25-1	TRBJ1-1	ASNKPGQGASEAF
TRBV24-1	TRBJ1-1	ATSDSGRMTEAF
TRBV9	TRBJ2-7	ASSVAGTGFYEQY
TRBV5-4	TRBJ2-6	ASSLMGSGANVLT
TRBV12-3/TRBV12-4	TRBJ1-5	ASRGTGDQPQH
TRBV5-1	TRBJ2-1	ASSLGVREQF
TRBV11-2	TRBJ2-1	ASSLIAGAINEQF
TRBV12-3/TRBV12-4	TRBJ2-7	ASSPGGYEQY
TRBV9	TRBJ2-7	ASSPQGDYSYEQY
TRBV5-1	TRBJ2-2	ASSFVGRDRKNTGELF
TRBV4-3	TRBJ2-7	ASSQEIQGVEQY
TRBV9	TRBJ2-2	ASSSQTTGELF
TRBV5-8	TRBJ2-3	ASSLGPGDTQY
TRBV7-2	TRBJ1-5	ASSLRQGPQH
TRBV19	TRBJ1-2	ASSPGRSAYGYT
TRBV21-1	TRBJ2-3	ASSNPTTSGRDTQY
TRBV3-1/TRBV3-2	TRBJ2-2	ASSQNGERTPLTGELF
TRBV5-1	TRBJ2-5	ASSLEGVQGTQY
TRBV7-2	TRBJ1-1	ASSSTRGTEAF
TRBV7-2	TRBJ1-2	ASSLAGAYGYT
TRBV5-4	TRBJ2-7	ASRTDRQSYEQY
TRBV19	TRBJ2-7	ASSIDQNEQY
TRBV20-1	TRBJ2-1	SARGFNEQF
TRBV9	TRBJ2-5	ASSVGGDPQETQY
TRBV27	TRBJ1-1	ASRGTGGTTEAF
TRBV27	TRBJ1-1	ASSLLGATEAF
TRBV5-6	TRBJ2-7	ASSLGLAVSEQY
TRBV9	TRBJ2-2	ASSAGQSTGELF
TRBV3-1/TRBV3-2	TRBJ1-5	ASSQQGSNQPQH
TRBV5-1	TRBJ1-2	ASSLVTGYGYT